This T cell receptor (beta chain) was documented in a study of T cell responses to AZD1222 COVID-19 vaccine. Trimming pared 5 bases from V and 0 bases from J, leaving 7 bases between. Germline values: CDR1 SGHVS, CDR2 FQNEAQ. The CDR3 has 13 amino acids. Some clones are missing from TCRdb's copy, which holds only in-frame ones; the method was immunoSEQ multiplex PCR. This table has fewer than 70,000 clones, about 80% appearing once. Broader study findings: Targets within unmutated variant regions were reportedly found for nearly half of spike-specific TCRs. The CD4 TCRs associated with vaccination extended across spike and predominated at 160-218 and 743-854. Clonal diversity was possibly underestimated; the donors were predominantly white British and more often female.

This clone is medium-sized. Its specificity is not known. The sample carries other DNA sequences with the same CDR3. The TCR comes from an adult who received the AZD1222 COVID-19 vaccine. The gene calls are TRBV7-8 and TRBJ1-1; D not certain. Sequenced here: peripheral blood, sampled 28 days after the second AZD1222 dose. CDR3 loop: CASSPRLNTEAFF. DNA for the CDR3: TGTGCCAGCAGCCCCCGGTTGAACACTGAAGCTTTCTTT.